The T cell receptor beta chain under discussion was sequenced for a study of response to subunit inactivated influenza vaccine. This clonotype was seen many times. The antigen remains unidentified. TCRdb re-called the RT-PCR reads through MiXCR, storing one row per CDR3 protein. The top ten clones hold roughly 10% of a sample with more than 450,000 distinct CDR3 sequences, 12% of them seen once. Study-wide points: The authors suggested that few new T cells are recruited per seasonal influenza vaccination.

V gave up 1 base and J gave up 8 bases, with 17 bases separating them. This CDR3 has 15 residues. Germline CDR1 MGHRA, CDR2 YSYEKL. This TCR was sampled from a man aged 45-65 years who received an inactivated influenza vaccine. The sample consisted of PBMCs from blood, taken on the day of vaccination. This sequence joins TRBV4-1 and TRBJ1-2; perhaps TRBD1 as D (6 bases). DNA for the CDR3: TGCGCCAGCAGCCAAGGGACAAACAGGGACGGCGGCTACACCTTC. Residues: CASSQGTNRDGGYTF.